These 10 T cell receptor beta chains share one sample of origin, sequenced in a study of post-analysis software for immune sequencing data. These receptors' targets are unknown. The authors incorporated unique molecular identifiers into the TCR beta cDNA libraries. TCRdb re-analysed the PCR reads in MiXCR, keeping a single row per CDR3 protein. The sample consists of about 770,000 distinct CDR3 sequences, about 45% of them appearing once. General study results and limits: A few TRBV segments (TRBV5-6, TRBV5-1 and TRBV20-1 among them) occurred more frequently in patients than in controls.

Sequenced material: blood. These receptors all stem from a girl between 5 and 17 years old with multiple sclerosis.

In this sample, this clonotype turned up a few times. The chain combines TRBV20-1 with TRBJ2-3; 8 nucleotides match TRBD1. V shed 6 bases, J shed 8 bases, and the junction held 22 bases outside the gene matches. CDR3 size: 17 residues. In germline, CDR1 is DFQATT, CDR2 SNEGSKA (reference sequence). The CDR3 here is CSAIAGQTGVIHGTQYF. The CDR3 coding sequence is TGCAGTGCCATAGCCGGACAGACAGGGGTTATCCATGGTACGCAGTATTTT.

This clonotype was seen a handful of times. This chain connects TRBV7-2 to TRBJ2-7, with TRBD2 matching over 11 bases. The germline V gene encodes CDR1 SGHTA and CDR2 FQGNSA. The CDR3 is 17 amino acids. The V and J ends lost 6 bases and 0 bases, in that order; junction bases with no gene match: 10. CDR3 sequence reads: CASRFPLAGGPSYEQYF. CDR3 in DNA: TGTGCCAGCAGATTCCCCCTAGCGGGAGGCCCCTCCTACGAGCAGTACTTC.

This clonotype was seen a handful of times. This chain uses TRBV7-2 with TRBJ2-7, with 8 bases aligning to TRBD2. CDR1 SGHTA and CDR2 FQGNSA come from the germline V gene. The CDR3 covers 15 residues. With V trimmed by 5 bases and J by 0 bases, 6 bases remained unmatched. CDR3 DNA sequence: TGTGCCAGCAGCCTTATGGGGACTAGCTCCTACGAGCAGTACTTC. It yields the protein CASSLMGTSSYEQYF.

V gene TRBV12-3 or TRBV12-4 combines with J gene TRBJ2-2; 11 bases agree with TRBD2. The CDR3 covers 19 residues. V lost 3 bases, J lost 2 bases, and 11 bases stayed unmatched. In DNA form, the CDR3 reads TGTGCCAGCAGTTTGAATGGTTTTAGCGGGAGGGGAAACACCGGGGAGCTGTTTTTT. Its protein is CASSLNGFSGRGNTGELFF.

This clonotype was seen more than once but under ten times. This sequence joins TRBV4-2 and TRBJ2-1; 8 nucleotides match TRBD2. Germline lookup yields CDR1 LGHNA and CDR2 YNFKEQ. The V segment lost 6 bases and the J segment 8 bases; nucleotides outside the gene matches: 15. This CDR3 has 16 amino acids. CDR3 nucleotide sequence: TGTGCCAGCAGAGCACAGGTAGCGGGACCCGGGTATGAGCAGTTCTTC. Translated: CASRAQVAGPGYEQFF.

This clonotype was detected only a few times. The rearrangement links TRBV20-1 to TRBJ2-1; the match to TRBD2 covers 7 bases. J gave up 3 bases and V 8 bases, and 10 bases lay outside the gene matches. CDR3 size: 14 residues. Germline loops: CDR1 DFQATT, CDR2 SNEGSKA (reference sequence). The CDR3: CSSSPLADYNEQFF. The CDR3 bases are TGCAGTTCCAGCCCCCTAGCGGACTACAATGAGCAGTTCTTC.

CDR3 loop: CATSRKRRGRDTEAFF. The CDR3 coding sequence is TGTGCCACCAGCAGAAAAAGAAGGGGGCGCGACACTGAAGCTTTCTTT. The rearrangement links TRBV15 to TRBJ1-1; 7 nucleotides match TRBD1. The V segment lost 2 bases and the J segment 3 bases; nucleotides outside the gene matches: 9. In germline, CDR1 is LNHNV, CDR2 YYDKDF (reference sequence). The length of the CDR3 is 16 residues.

V usage is TRBV20-1 and J usage is TRBJ2-1; TRBD2 matches at 7 bases. Germline V lookup: CDR1 DFQATT, CDR2 SNEGSKA (reference sequence). This CDR3 comprises 15 residues. The V and J ends lost 6 bases and 6 bases, in that order; junction bases with no gene match: 14. In DNA form, the CDR3 reads TGCAGTGCGCGGGGGATCGGGGGTTTTGGCAATGAGCAGTTCTTC. The encoded protein is CSARGIGGFGNEQFF.

The gene calls are TRBV7-9 and TRBJ1-1; D possibly corresponds to TRBD1 (6 bases). The CDR3 is 15 residues long. V gave up 1 base and J gave up 4 bases, with 13 bases separating them. In germline, CDR1 is SEHNR, CDR2 FQNEAQ (reference sequence). CDR3 bases: TGTGCCAGCAGCTTAGAATTAGGGGGGGTCACTGAAGCTTTCTTT. Translated, it gives CASSLELGGVTEAFF.

The chain employs TRBV29-1 and TRBJ2-7; D is perhaps TRBD1 (6 bases). Germline loops: CDR1 SQVTM, CDR2 ANQGSEA. V was trimmed by 8 bases and J by 1 base, leaving 15 bases between them. The CDR3 loop spans 13 amino acids. CDR3 protein: CSFTGTPSYEQYF. The CDR3 DNA is TGCAGCTTTACCGGGACACCTTCCTACGAGCAGTACTTC.